This TCR beta chain stems from a study of T cell responses to AZD1222 COVID-19 vaccine. Study-wide points: At 160-218 and 743-854, vaccine-associated CD4 TCRs were dominant, and they spanned spike.

This clone has only one observation. No antigen is known for it. This table comes from immunoSEQ multiplex PCR, and its TCRdb copy is limited to in-frame clones, with some not included. The data hold 55,000 to 90,000 clones, with over 80% observed a single time. From germline, CDR1 is SEHNR and CDR2 FQNEAQ (reference sequence). The CDR3 spans 15 residues. Trimming pared 3 bases from V and 0 bases from J, leaving 9 bases between. The source is an adult in good health. The specimen comprised peripheral blood, sampled on day 0 of AZD1222 vaccination. J is TRBJ1-3 and V is TRBV7-9, with D perhaps TRBD1 (6 bases). The CDR3 DNA sequence: TGTGCCAGCAGCTTCCCACAGGGCTCTGGAAACACCATATATTTT. Its protein is CASSFPQGSGNTIYF.